The sequence of this T cell receptor (beta chain) was determined in a study of neurological immune-mediated disorders. The sample holds many counts of this clonotype. Its matching antigen is unknown. This CDR3 is built from 15 residues. The V and J ends lost 4 bases and 5 bases, in that order; junction bases with no gene match: 5. CDR1 LNHDA and CDR2 SQIVND come from the germline V gene (reference sequence). The cDNA was synthesized by 5'RACE incorporating 10-nucleotide random UMIs. TCRdb re-called the 5' RACE reads with MiXCR, one entry per CDR3 protein. The sample has tens of thousands of distinct CDR3 sequences, under 5% seen once. Study results and limitations: For the multiple sclerosis repertoire cluster, no association with any clinical or MRI feature was found.

This sequence was found in a woman aged 40 to 55 with multiple sclerosis. This chain uses TRBV19 with TRBJ1-1; 12 nucleotides agree with TRBD1. The sequenced material came from CD4+ T cells from blood. The chain's CDR3 is CASSKGQGARTEAFF. The CDR3 coding sequence is TGTGCCAGTAGTAAGGGACAGGGGGCGCGTACTGAAGCTTTCTTT. Full variable domain (rest looked up from reference TRBV19 and TRBJ1-1): DGGITQSPKYLFRKEGQNVTLSCEQNLNHDAMYWYRQDPGQGLRLIYYSQIVNDFQKGDIAEGYSVSREKKESFPLTVTSAQKNPTAFYLCASSKGQGARTEAFFGQGTRLTVV.